This T cell receptor (beta chain) was recovered during a study of shared clonotypes between healthy human individuals. The CDR3 is 14 amino acids. Germline trimming cut 8 bases from V and 2 bases from J; bases unmatched to any gene: 4. Germline lookup yields CDR1 MGHDK and CDR2 SYGVNS. Genomic DNA (from each subset) was split evenly across several immunoSEQ plates. In the study's own analysis: Filtering of immunoSEQ junctional sequences could not match full-length read filtering. This table comes from immunoSEQ multiplex PCR, and its TCRdb copy is limited to in-frame clones, with some not included. D and trimming were read from the DNA, whereas the V and J calls and clone size are those reported in that table. The sample has hundreds of thousands of clones, approximately 71% seen once. The donors were all Caucasian adults (living in Nashville, Tennessee).

The receptor comes from a woman between 40 and 50 years old in good health. Some clones in this sample may be carry-over from other donors' samples. V gene TRBV25-1 combines with J gene TRBJ2-7; TRBD2 aligns across 12 bases. Material for sequencing was PBMCs. CDR3 nucleotide sequence: TGTGCCAGCTCACTAGCGGGAGGAACCTACGAGCAGTACTTC. Translated, it gives CASSLAGGTYEQYF.